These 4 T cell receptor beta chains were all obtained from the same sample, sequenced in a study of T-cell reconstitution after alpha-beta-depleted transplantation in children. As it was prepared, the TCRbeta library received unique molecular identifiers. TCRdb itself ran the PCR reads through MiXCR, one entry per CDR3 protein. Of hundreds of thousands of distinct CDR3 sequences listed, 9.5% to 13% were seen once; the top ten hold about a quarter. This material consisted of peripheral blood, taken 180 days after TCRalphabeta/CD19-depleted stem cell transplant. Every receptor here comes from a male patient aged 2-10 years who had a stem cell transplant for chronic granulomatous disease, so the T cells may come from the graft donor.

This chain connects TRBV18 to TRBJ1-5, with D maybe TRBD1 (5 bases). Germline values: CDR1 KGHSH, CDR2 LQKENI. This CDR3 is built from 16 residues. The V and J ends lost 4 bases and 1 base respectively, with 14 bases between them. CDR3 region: CASSLVGGESNQPQHF. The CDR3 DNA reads TGTGCCAGCTCACTCGTCGGAGGGGAAAGCAATCAGCCCCAGCATTTT.

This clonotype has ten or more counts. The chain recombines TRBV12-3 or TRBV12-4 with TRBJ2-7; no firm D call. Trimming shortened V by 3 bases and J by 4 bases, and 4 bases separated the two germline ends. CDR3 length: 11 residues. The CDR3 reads CASSFRYEQYF. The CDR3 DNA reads TGTGCCAGCAGTTTTCGGTACGAGCAGTACTTC.

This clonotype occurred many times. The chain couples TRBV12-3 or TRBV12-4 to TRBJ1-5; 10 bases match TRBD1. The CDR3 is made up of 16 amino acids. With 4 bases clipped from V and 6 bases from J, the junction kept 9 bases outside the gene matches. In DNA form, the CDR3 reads TGTGCCAGCAGTTCCGAAACCGGGACAGGGGTTCAGCCCCAGCATTTT. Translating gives CASSSETGTGVQPQHF.

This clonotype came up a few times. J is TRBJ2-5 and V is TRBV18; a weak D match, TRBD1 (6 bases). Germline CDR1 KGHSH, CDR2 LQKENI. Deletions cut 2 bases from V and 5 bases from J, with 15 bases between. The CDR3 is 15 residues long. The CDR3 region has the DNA TGTGCCAGCTCACCAGGACATGGGGGCCGGGAGACCCAGTACTTC. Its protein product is CASSPGHGGRETQYF.